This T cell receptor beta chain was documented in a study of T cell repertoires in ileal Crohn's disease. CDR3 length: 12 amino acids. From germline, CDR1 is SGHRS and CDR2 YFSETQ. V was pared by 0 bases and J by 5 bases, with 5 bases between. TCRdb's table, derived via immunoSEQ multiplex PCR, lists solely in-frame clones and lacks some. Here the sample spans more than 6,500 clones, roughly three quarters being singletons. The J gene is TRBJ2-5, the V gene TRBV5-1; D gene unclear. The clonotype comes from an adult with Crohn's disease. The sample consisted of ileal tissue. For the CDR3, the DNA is TGCGCCAGCAGCTTGGCCCCTGAGACCCAGTACTTC. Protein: CASSLAPETQYF.